This T cell receptor beta chain is drawn from a study of blood T cell repertoires in COVID-19. Study as a whole: COVID-19 samples collected from the United States, Italy and Spain covered acute and convalescent phases. From T cells, B-cell-depleted T cells, or PBMCs came the material, which was cDNA or gDNA.

CDR3 size: 14 residues. Germline V gene sequence: CDR1 SGHDT, CDR2 YYEEEE. V gave up 6 bases and J gave up 5 bases; unmatched junction bases: 5. The data were produced by immunoSEQ multiplex PCR, yet TCRdb's version contains in-frame clones alone and is incomplete. Found here are 350,000 or so clones, 88% of them singletons; the top ten hold 1%. Ages ranged from about 18 to 89 years, with residence in approximately 25 US areas. Material for sequencing was PBMCs or T cells enriched from blood (not recorded which). This receptor was obtained from a woman in her thirties who had been exposed to COVID-19. The rearrangement links TRBV5-6 to TRBJ1-4, with 9 bases aligning to TRBD1. This CDR3 reads CASNRQGENEKLFF. The CDR3 nucleotides are TGTGCCAGCAACCGACAGGGGGAGAATGAAAAACTGTTTTTT.